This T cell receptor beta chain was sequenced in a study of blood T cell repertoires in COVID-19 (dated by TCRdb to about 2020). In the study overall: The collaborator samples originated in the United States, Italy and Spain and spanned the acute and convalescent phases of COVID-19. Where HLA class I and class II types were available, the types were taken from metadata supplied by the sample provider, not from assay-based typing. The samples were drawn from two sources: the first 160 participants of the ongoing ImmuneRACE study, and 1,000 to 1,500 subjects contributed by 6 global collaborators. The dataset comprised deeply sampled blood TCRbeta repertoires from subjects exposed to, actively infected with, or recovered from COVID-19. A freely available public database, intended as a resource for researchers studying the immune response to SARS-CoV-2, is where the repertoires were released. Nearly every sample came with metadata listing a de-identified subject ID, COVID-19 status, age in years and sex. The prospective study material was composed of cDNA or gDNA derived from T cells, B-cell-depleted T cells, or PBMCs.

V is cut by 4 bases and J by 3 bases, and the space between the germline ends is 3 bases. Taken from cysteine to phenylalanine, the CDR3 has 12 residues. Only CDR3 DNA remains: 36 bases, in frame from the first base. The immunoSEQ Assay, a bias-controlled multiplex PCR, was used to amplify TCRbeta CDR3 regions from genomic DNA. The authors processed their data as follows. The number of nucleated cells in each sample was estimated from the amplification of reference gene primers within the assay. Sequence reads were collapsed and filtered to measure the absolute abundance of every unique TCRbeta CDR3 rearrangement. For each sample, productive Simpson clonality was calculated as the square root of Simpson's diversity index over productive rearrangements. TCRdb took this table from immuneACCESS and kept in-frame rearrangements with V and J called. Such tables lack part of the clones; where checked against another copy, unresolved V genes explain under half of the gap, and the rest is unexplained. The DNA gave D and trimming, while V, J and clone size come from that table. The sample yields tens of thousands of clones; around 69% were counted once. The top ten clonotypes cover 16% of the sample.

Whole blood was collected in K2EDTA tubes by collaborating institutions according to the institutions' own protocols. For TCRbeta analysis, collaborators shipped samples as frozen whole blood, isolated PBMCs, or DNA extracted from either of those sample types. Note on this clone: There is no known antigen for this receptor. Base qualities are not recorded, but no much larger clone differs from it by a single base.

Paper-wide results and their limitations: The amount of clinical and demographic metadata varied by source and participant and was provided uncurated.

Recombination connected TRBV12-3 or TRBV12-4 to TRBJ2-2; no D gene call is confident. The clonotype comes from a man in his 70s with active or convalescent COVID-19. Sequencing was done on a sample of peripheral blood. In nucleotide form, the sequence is TGTGCCAGCAGTTCAGACACCGGGGAGCTGTTTTTT. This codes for CASSSDTGELFF.